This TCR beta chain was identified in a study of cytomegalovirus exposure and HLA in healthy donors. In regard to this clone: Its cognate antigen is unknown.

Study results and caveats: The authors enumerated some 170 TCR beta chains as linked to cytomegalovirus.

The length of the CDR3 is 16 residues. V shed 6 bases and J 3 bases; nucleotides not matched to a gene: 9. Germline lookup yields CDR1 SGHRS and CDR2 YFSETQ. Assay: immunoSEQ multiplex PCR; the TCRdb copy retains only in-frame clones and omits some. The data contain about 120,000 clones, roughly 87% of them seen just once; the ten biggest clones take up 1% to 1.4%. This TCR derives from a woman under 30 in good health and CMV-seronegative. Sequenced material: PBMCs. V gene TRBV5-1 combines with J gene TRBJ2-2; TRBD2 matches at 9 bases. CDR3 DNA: TGCGCCAGCACCGTTATAGCGGGGGACCACACCGGGGAGCTGTTTTTT. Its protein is CASTVIAGDHTGELFF.